This T cell receptor (beta chain) originates from a study of T cell responses to AZD1222 COVID-19 vaccine. The germline V and J ends were trimmed by 4 bases and 4 bases, with 16 bases remaining between them. The CDR3 runs to 16 residues. Germline values: CDR1 MDHEN, CDR2 SYDVKM. Measured with immunoSEQ multiplex PCR; TCRdb has only the in-frame clones, and not every one. The sample has more than 85,000 clones, roughly 88% seen once; the top ten hold roughly 13%. Regarding this clone: The antigen is undetermined.

The study's findings and limits: Once two AZD1222 doses were given, Spike-specific TCR breadth and depth went up. Donors were largely white British and mainly female; clonal diversity was possibly underestimated.

Source: peripheral blood, taken on day 0 of MenACWY control vaccination. This chain joins TRBV28 and TRBJ2-2, with D perhaps being TRBD1 or TRBD2 (5 bases each). This receptor was taken from an adult in good health. CDR3 bases: TGTGCCAGCAGTTCTGACAGAACCGCGGGCACCGGGGAGCTGTTTTTT. Its protein product is CASSSDRTAGTGELFF.